The next 18 T cell receptor beta chains were all read from a single sample in a study of PD-L1 blockade in urothelial cancer. The protocol was immunoSEQ multiplex PCR, while the TCRdb copy is restricted to in-frame clones and leaves out a portion. The sample has about 87,000 clones, about 83% seen once; the top ten hold more than 2%. The time point is: pretreatment peripheral blood. The specimen was PBMCs, collected around atezolizumab (anti-PD-L1) treatment. All receptors derive from a man aged 55 to 70 with urothelial cancer.

This clone was detected only a few times. V gene TRBV10-1 combines with J gene TRBJ2-7; 8 bases are a match to TRBD1. The CDR3 has 14 residues. Germline V CDR1 and CDR2: WNHNN, SYGVQD (reference sequence). V gave up 2 bases and J gave up 5 bases; unmatched junction bases: 5. In DNA, the CDR3 is TGCGCCAGCAGTGAGGGACAGGGTAGCGACGAGCAGTACTTC. Encoded protein: CASSEGQGSDEQYF.

V usage is TRBV6-5 and J usage is TRBJ1-1, with D possibly matching TRBD1 (5 bases). The CDR3 contains 13 residues. V lost 0 bases, J lost 6 bases, and 8 bases lay in between. Germline assignment: CDR1 MNHEY and CDR2 SVGAGI. CDR3 region: CASSYSDRPEAFF. CDR3 coding DNA: TGTGCCAGCAGTTACTCAGACAGACCTGAAGCTTTCTTT.

This clone was detected only once. This chain uses TRBV11-2 with TRBJ2-3; 12 bases map to TRBD2. The CDR3 length is 14 residues. V lost 5 bases to trimming and J lost 7 bases; unmatched junction nucleotides: 4. Germline CDR1 reads SGHAT; CDR2 reads FQNNGV. The CDR3 DNA sequence: TGTGCCAGCAGCCCGACTAGCGGGAGATATACGCAGTATTTT. It is translated as CASSPTSGRYTQYF.

The chain uses TRBV14 and TRBJ2-6; perhaps TRBD2 as D (6 bases). CDR1 and CDR2 from the germline V gene are SGHDN and FVKESK. The V and J ends lost 7 bases and 0 bases respectively, with 10 bases between them. This CDR3 contains 15 residues. For the CDR3, the DNA is TGTGCCAGCATGGGACTTGCCTCTGGGGCCAACGTCCTGACTTTC. Residues: CASMGLASGANVLTF.

The chain links TRBV27 to TRBJ2-7; 10 bases line up with TRBD2. V was clipped by 5 bases and J by 8 bases; unmatched bases: 12. The CDR3 is 15 amino acids. Germline CDR1 and CDR2: MNHEY and SMNVEV (reference sequence). CDR3 nucleotides: TGTGCCAGCAGTGGGGCAGCGGGGGGGAAGGGGAAGCAGTACTTC. This encodes CASSGAAGGKGKQYF.

The chain carries TRBV29-1 and TRBJ1-2; 10 positions agree with TRBD1. Germline V gene sequence: CDR1 SQVTM, CDR2 ANQGSEA. Trimming cost V 7 bases and J 2 bases; bases outside gene matches: 7. CDR3 length: 14 amino acids. DNA for the CDR3: TGCAGCGGAATTAGGACAGGGGGGAACTATGGCTACACCTTC. As protein: CSGIRTGGNYGYTF.

V gene TRBV5-1 combines with J gene TRBJ1-6; D might be TRBD1 (6 bases). The V end was cut by 0 bases, the J end by 8 bases, with 9 bases between. CDR1 SGHRS and CDR2 YFSETQ come from the germline V gene. CDR3 length equals 14 residues. The CDR3, as DNA: TGCGCCAGCAGCTTGGAACAGGGCGATTCACCCCTCCACTTT. It codes for CASSLEQGDSPLHF.

This rearrangement joins TRBV5-8 to TRBJ1-4, with 7 bases that match TRBD1. The CDR3 loop spans 15 amino acids. The germline V gene has CDR1 SGHTS and CDR2 YDEGEE. The ends lost 3 bases at V and 7 bases at J; junction bases unmatched: 9. The CDR3 loop is CASSSSGQRTEKLFF. The CDR3 coding sequence is TGTGCCAGCAGCTCATCGGGACAGAGGACTGAAAAACTGTTTTTT.

V and J are TRBV19 and TRBJ1-5; 11 bases map to TRBD1. The CDR3 loop spans 15 amino acids. V lost 4 bases to trimming and J lost 6 bases; unmatched junction nucleotides: 5. CDR1 is LNHDA and CDR2 is SQIVND in the germline V gene (reference sequence). This CDR3 reads CASSNPGQGAQPQHF. The CDR3 bases are TGTGCCAGTAGTAACCCCGGACAGGGGGCTCAGCCCCAGCATTTT. Combining the CDR3 with reference TRBV19 and TRBJ1-5 gives the whole variable domain DGGITQSPKYLFRKEGQNVTLSCEQNLNHDAMYWYRQDPGQGLRLIYYSQIVNDFQKGDIAEGYSVSREKKESFPLTVTSAQKNPTAFYLCASSNPGQGAQPQHFGDGTRLSIL.

The V call is TRBV6-5, the J call TRBJ2-5; 9 bases map to TRBD1. The CDR3 consists of 15 residues. V shed 6 bases, J shed 5 bases, and the junction held 10 bases outside the gene matches. Per the germline V gene, CDR1 is MNHEY and CDR2 is SVGAGI. This CDR3 reads CASRIDRGIWETQYF. CDR3 sequence (DNA): TGTGCCAGCAGGATCGACAGGGGGATATGGGAGACCCAGTACTTC.

The chain links TRBV4-3 to TRBJ1-2; D not certain. V was clipped by 0 bases and J by 4 bases, with 12 bases between them. Looked up from germline, CDR1 is LGHNA and CDR2 is YSLEER. CDR3 length: 15 residues. The CDR3 nucleotides read TGCGCCAGCAGCCAAGATCCAGTAGGGAGCTATGGCTACACCTTC. Translating it yields CASSQDPVGSYGYTF.

V and J are TRBV7-9 and TRBJ1-1, with 7 nucleotides matching TRBD1. The V gene end was trimmed by 4 bases and the J gene end by 1 base; junction bases not matched to a gene: 9. Per the germline V gene, CDR1 is SEHNR and CDR2 is FQNEAQ (reference sequence). This CDR3 spans 16 amino acids. CDR3 DNA: TGTGCCAGCAGCTCCAGATCAGGGGGAGCGAACACTGAAGCTTTCTTT. The encoded protein is CASSSRSGGANTEAFF.

This clone occurred once. The chain employs TRBV6-7 and TRBJ1-1; tentatively, D is TRBD1 (6 bases). TRBV6-7 has ORF status, its function being uncertain. V lost 6 bases and J 4 bases, leaving 21 bases between the germline ends. The CDR3 consists of 16 residues. The CDR3 region is CASSLLGQPRTTEAFF. In DNA, the CDR3 is TGTGCCAGCAGCCTCCTTGGACAGCCTAGAACCACTGAAGCTTTCTTT.

The sample holds a few counts of this clone. CDR3 in amino acids: CASSLSNQAYEQYF. The CDR3 DNA reads TGCGCCAGCAGCTTGTCCAACCAGGCCTACGAGCAGTACTTC. This sequence joins TRBV5-1 and TRBJ2-7; no reliable D call. Germline V lookup: CDR1 SGHRS, CDR2 YFSETQ. V was cut by 1 base and J by 2 bases, with 10 bases left in between. The CDR3 sequence is 14 residues long.

CDR3: CASSETALGPQHF. The CDR3 DNA reads as TGTGCCAGCAGCGAGACAGCCCTGGGGCCCCAGCATTTT. V and J are TRBV6-4 and TRBJ1-5; D may be TRBD1 (5 bases). Germline V lookup: CDR1 MRHNA, CDR2 SNTAGT. The germline V and J ends were trimmed by 6 bases and 9 bases, with 15 bases remaining between them. The CDR3 spans 13 residues.

This chain uses TRBV5-1 with TRBJ1-1, with a possible D match to TRBD1 (6 bases). The CDR3 contains 15 residues. The V gene's germline CDR1 is SGHRS and CDR2 YFSETQ. V was clipped by 2 bases and J by 5 bases, with 16 bases between them. CDR3 loop: CASSLNPTGRTEAFF. CDR3 DNA: TGCGCCAGCAGCTTAAACCCCACAGGGCGAACTGAAGCTTTCTTT.

The chain recombines TRBV6-5 with TRBJ2-2; 11 positions agree with TRBD2. Germline V gene sequence: CDR1 MNHEY, CDR2 SVGAGI. This CDR3 has 15 residues. V lost 6 bases, J lost 6 bases, and 6 bases stayed unmatched. The CDR3 DNA sequence: TGTGCCAGCAGCCCCCATAGCGGGGGGGCCGGGGAGCTGTTTTTT. This gives the protein CASSPHSGGAGELFF.

This chain uses TRBV7-2 with TRBJ2-7; TRBD1 aligns across 7 bases. Trimming removed 1 base from V and 2 bases from J; junction bases left unmatched: 5. CDR1 and CDR2 from the germline V gene are SGHTA and FQGNSA. This CDR3 is 15 amino acids long. This CDR3 reads CASSLETGPTYEQYF. CDR3 bases: TGTGCCAGCAGCTTAGAGACAGGGCCGACCTACGAGCAGTACTTC.